Below, 2 T cell receptor beta chains from the same sample are listed, as sequenced in a study of vaccination effects on CD4 cells after COVID-19. Upon completion of roughly ten days in culture, CD4+ T cells were isolated. Generated by immunoSEQ multiplex PCR, the TCRdb table keeps only in-frame clones and is missing some. The top ten hold roughly 5.5% of the sample, which has 50,000 or so clones, over 50% seen once. Their antigen targets remain unknown. The sample was CD4+ T cells from PBMCs cultured without peptide, taken before COVID-19 vaccination. The receptors stem from a human donor who received a COVID-19 vaccine.

CDR3 DNA sequence: TGTGCCAGCAGCTTGGCTCTAGCGGGGGGCACAGATACGCAGTATTTT. Residues: CASSLALAGGTDTQYF. The rearrangement uses TRBV5-6 and TRBJ2-3; 10 nucleotides agree with TRBD2. In germline, CDR1 is SGHDT, CDR2 YYEEEE. The CDR3 is 16 amino acids. Germline trimming cut 0 bases from V and 1 base from J; bases unmatched to any gene: 2.

This clone came up a few times. V usage is TRBV11-2 and J usage is TRBJ1-2, with 7 bases aligning to TRBD1. This CDR3 has 16 amino acids. V lost 5 bases to trimming and J lost 5 bases; unmatched junction nucleotides: 14. Germline V lookup: CDR1 SGHAT, CDR2 FQNNGV. DNA for the CDR3: TGTGCCAGCAGCCCATGGGACAGCCGAGCTAGTTATGGCTACACCTTC. This sequence encodes CASSPWDSRASYGYTF.